Presented here are 10 T cell receptor beta chains from one specimen sequenced in a study of regulatory dendritic cells for organ transplantation. Their recognized antigens are unknown. CFSE-labeled sorted T cells met regulatory or mature dendritic cells for approximately 5 days. The repertoire was sequenced with immunoSEQ multiplex PCR; TCRdb's copy has only in-frame clones and lacks some. The sample has about 12,000 clones, more than 70% seen once. Sequencing was done on a sample of naive CD8+ T cells from blood cultured with regulatory dendritic cells. Subset of the sample: CD45RA+ naive T cells. Receptors originate from a human donor in good health.

The V and J genes are TRBV19 and TRBJ2-1, with D perhaps matching TRBD1 (6 bases). This CDR3 has 15 amino acids. Germline loops: CDR1 LNHDA, CDR2 SQIVND (reference sequence). With 7 bases removed from V and 0 bases from J, the gap between germline ends came to 13 bases. The CDR3 loop reads CASTPGHPSYNEQFF. In DNA, the CDR3 is TGTGCCAGTACCCCGGGACACCCCTCCTACAATGAGCAGTTCTTC. The entire variable domain, with the rest obtained from reference TRBV19 and TRBJ2-1, is as follows: DGGITQSPKYLFRKEGQNVTLSCEQNLNHDAMYWYRQDPGQGLRLIYYSQIVNDFQKGDIAEGYSVSREKKESFPLTVTSAQKNPTAFYLCASTPGHPSYNEQFFGPGTRLTVL.

This clone has only a few counts. CDR3 region: CASSETGGRGSSPLHF. CDR3 coding DNA: TGTGCCAGCAGCGAAACAGGGGGTCGAGGAAGTTCACCCCTCCACTTT. The V and J genes are TRBV9 and TRBJ1-6; TRBD1 matches 8 bases. With V trimmed by 3 bases and J by 9 bases, 11 bases remained unmatched. Germline CDR1 and CDR2: SGDLS and YYNGEE. The CDR3 spans 16 residues.

The chain carries TRBV7-9 and TRBJ2-5, with D maybe TRBD2 (6 bases). Germline loops: CDR1 SEHNR, CDR2 FQNEAQ (reference sequence). V gave up 1 base and J gave up 5 bases, with 11 bases separating them. There are 14 residues in the CDR3. The CDR3 DNA follows: TGTGCCAGCAGCTTAGGGGTGAGCGGGGAGACCCAGTACTTC. This translates into CASSLGVSGETQYF.

The chain links TRBV6-5 to TRBJ2-1; 7 positions agree with TRBD2. The CDR3 covers 14 residues. V lost 4 bases to trimming and J lost 8 bases; unmatched junction nucleotides: 8. The V gene's germline CDR1 is MNHEY and CDR2 SVGAGI. The CDR3 region has the DNA TGTGCCAGCAGTTCCTCCGGGGGGAAGGATGAGCAGTTCTTC. Translation: CASSSSGGKDEQFF.

The CDR3 bases are TGTGCCAGCAGCATCGAAGGGGACTGGACTGAAGCTTTCTTT. Amino acids: CASSIEGDWTEAFF. The chain links TRBV5-8 to TRBJ1-1, with TRBD1 as a possible D gene (5 bases). Germline CDR1 is SGHTS and CDR2 is YDEGEE. The length of the CDR3 is 14 residues. Trimming took 4 bases from V and 5 from J, leaving 15 bases between them.

The chain carries TRBV9 and TRBJ2-3; 11 positions agree with TRBD2. CDR1 and CDR2 from the germline V gene are SGDLS and YYNGEE. The CDR3 runs 17 residues. Germline trimming cut 0 bases from V and 3 bases from J; bases unmatched to any gene: 6. CDR3 in DNA: TGTGCCAGCAGCGTAGTCCCTAGCGGGGGGTTAACAGATACGCAGTATTTT. Protein product: CASSVVPSGGLTDTQYF. The full variable domain, rest sourced from reference TRBV9 and TRBJ2-3, is DSGVTQTPKHLITATGQRVTLRCSPRSGDLSVYWYQQSLDQGLQFLIQYYNGEERAKGNILERFSAQQFPDLHSELNLSSLELGDSALYFCASSVVPSGGLTDTQYFGPGTRLTVL.

This chain joins TRBV6-5 and TRBJ1-3; D remains unclear. CDR1 and CDR2 (germline): MNHEY, SVGAGI. Deletions cut 6 bases from V and 2 bases from J, with 14 bases between. The CDR3 runs 15 residues. The CDR3 reads CASSTRLLTGNTIYF. CDR3 DNA: TGTGCCAGCAGCACTAGATTGTTAACTGGAAACACCATATATTTT.

The rearrangement uses TRBV2 and TRBJ2-4; TRBD2 might be the D (5 bases). The CDR3 sequence is 19 residues long. CDR1 and CDR2 from the germline V gene are SNHLY and FYNNEI. V lost 6 bases to trimming and J lost 4 bases, with 28 bases between them. The DNA of the CDR3 is TGTGCCAGCAGCCTGAATGCTGGAGCGGCGGAACCCTCAAAAAACATTCAGTACTTC. Its protein is CASSLNAGAAEPSKNIQYF.

The chain employs TRBV29-1 and TRBJ2-1; 9 bases are a match to TRBD2. Germline assignment: CDR1 SQVTM and CDR2 ANQGSEA. The CDR3 has 15 residues. After removal of 6 bases from V and 6 bases from J, the junction contained 12 bases not matched to a gene. The CDR3 nucleotides read TGCAGCGTCAGGAGTGGTAGCGGGGGTACCAATGAGCAGTTCTTC. Amino acid sequence: CSVRSGSGGTNEQFF.

The chain is built from TRBV7-9 and TRBJ1-3; 11 nucleotides match TRBD1. This CDR3 is 16 amino acids long. Germline CDR1 and CDR2: SEHNR and FQNEAQ (reference sequence). Trimming removed 7 bases from V and 3 bases from J; junction bases left unmatched: 8. This CDR3 reads CASMTLGQGGGNTIYF. The CDR3 DNA reads TGTGCCAGCATGACATTGGGACAGGGGGGTGGAAACACCATATATTTT.